This T cell receptor (beta chain) is drawn from a study of blood T cell repertoires in COVID-19 (dated by TCRdb to about 2020). A note on the overall study: Samples from collaborators originated in the United States, Italy and Spain and spanned both the acute and convalescent phases of COVID-19. The material from the prospective study consisted of cDNA or gDNA derived from T cells, B-cell-depleted T cells, or PBMCs. Deeply sampled blood TCRbeta repertoires from subjects exposed to, actively infected with, or recovered from COVID-19 were included in the dataset. The repertoires were released in a freely available public database meant as a resource for research on the immune response to SARS-CoV-2. The samples were drawn from two sources: the first 160 participants of the ongoing ImmuneRACE study, and 950 to 1,500 subjects contributed by 6 global collaborators. Sample metadata almost always included a de-identified subject ID, COVID-19 status, age in years and sex. Where available, HLA class I and class II types were obtained from metadata supplied by the sample provider rather than from assay-based typing.

Beyond this particular receptor, the publication reports: The amount of clinical and demographic metadata varied by source and participant and was provided uncurated.

One collaborating source in Seattle enrolled patients during active infection and followed them longitudinally through the course of disease. Collaborating institutions collected whole blood in K2EDTA tubes following their own protocols. For TCRbeta analysis, collaborators shipped samples in one of three forms: frozen whole blood, isolated PBMCs, or DNA extracted from either of those sample types. The germline V gene sets CDR1 to KGHSH and CDR2 to LQKENI. The CDR3 sequence holds 11 residues, the cysteine and phenylalanine included. Only the CDR3 part of the read is kept: 33 bases, read in frame from the first base. V sheds 8 bases and J sheds 2 bases, leaving 5 bases between their ends. TCRbeta CDR3 regions were amplified from genomic DNA by means of the immunoSEQ Assay, a bias-controlled multiplex PCR. Per the source publication's procedure: Nucleated cell counts per sample were estimated from amplification of reference gene primers within the assay. To quantify the absolute abundance of each unique TCRbeta CDR3 rearrangement, sequence reads were collapsed and filtered. For each sample, productive Simpson clonality was calculated by taking the square root of Simpson's diversity index across productive rearrangements. TCRdb took over this immuneACCESS table, retaining in-frame rearrangements with V and J assigned. Such tables are incomplete; in checked studies, under half of the missing clones stem from an unresolved V gene, and the remainder is unexplained. That table furnishes V, J and clone size, whereas the DNA furnished D and trimming. This sample has a few hundred thousand clones in its table, and roughly 88% of those were observed once. The ten largest clones take up 2.5% to 3% of the sample.

Points on this clone: What this receptor recognizes is not known. Base qualities are not at hand, and no much larger clone is one base apart.

The receptor was derived from a woman aged 25 to 39 with COVID-19, enrolled during active disease. The sequence links TRBV18 to TRBJ2-3; the D gene assignment is ambiguous. Sequencing used peripheral blood. The nucleotide sequence reads as follows: TGTGCCAGCCGGGTCACAGATACGCAGTATTTT. Its product reads: CASRVTDTQYF.